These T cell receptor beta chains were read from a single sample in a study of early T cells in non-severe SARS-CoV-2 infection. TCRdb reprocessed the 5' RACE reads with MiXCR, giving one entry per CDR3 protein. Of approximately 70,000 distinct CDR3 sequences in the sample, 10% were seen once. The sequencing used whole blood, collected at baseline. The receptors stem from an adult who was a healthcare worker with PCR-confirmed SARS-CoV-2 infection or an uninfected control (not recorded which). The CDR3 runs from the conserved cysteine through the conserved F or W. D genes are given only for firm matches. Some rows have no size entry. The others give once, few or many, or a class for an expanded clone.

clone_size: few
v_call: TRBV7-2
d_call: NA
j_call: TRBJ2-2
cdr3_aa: CASSFPTGATGELFF
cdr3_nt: TGTGCCAGCAGCTTTCCCACAGGAGCCACCGGGGAGCTGTTTTTT

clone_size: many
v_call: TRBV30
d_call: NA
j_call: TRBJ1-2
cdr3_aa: CAWTKNYGYTF
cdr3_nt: TGTGCCTGGACTAAGAACTATGGCTACACCTTC

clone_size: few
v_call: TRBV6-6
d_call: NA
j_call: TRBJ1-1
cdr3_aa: CASSDTGVNTEAFF
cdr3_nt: TGTGCCAGCAGTGATACAGGAGTGAACACTGAAGCTTTCTTT

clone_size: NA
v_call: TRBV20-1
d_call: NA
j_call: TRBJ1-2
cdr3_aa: CSAPTSGWGGYTF
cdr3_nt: TGCAGTGCACCAACCTCAGGGTGGGGTGGCTACACCTTC

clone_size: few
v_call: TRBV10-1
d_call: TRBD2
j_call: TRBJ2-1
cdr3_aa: CASSSSGGSSYNEQFF
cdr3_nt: TGCGCCAGCAGTTCGAGCGGGGGAAGCTCCTACAATGAGCAGTTCTTC

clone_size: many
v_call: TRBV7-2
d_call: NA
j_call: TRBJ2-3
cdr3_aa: CASSRPISDTQYF
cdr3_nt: TGTGCCAGCAGTCGACCCATTTCAGATACGCAGTATTTT

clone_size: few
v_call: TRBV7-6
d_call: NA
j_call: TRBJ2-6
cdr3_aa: CASSYTGLGANVLTF
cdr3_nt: TGTGCCAGCAGCTATACAGGGTTAGGGGCCAACGTCCTGACTTTC

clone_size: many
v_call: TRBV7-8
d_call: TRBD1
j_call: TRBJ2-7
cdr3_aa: CASSYRTGLHEQYF
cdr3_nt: TGTGCCAGCAGCTACCGGACAGGACTGCACGAGCAGTACTTC

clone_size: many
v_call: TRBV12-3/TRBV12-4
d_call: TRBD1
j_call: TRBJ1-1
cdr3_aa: CASSLSGTGWEAEAFF
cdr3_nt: TGTGCCAGCAGTTTGTCCGGGACAGGGTGGGAGGCTGAAGCTTTCTTT

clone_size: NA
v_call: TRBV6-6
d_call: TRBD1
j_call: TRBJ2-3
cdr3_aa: CASTRTGEGTDTQYF
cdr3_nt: TGTGCCAGCACCAGGACAGGGGAAGGCACAGATACGCAGTATTTT

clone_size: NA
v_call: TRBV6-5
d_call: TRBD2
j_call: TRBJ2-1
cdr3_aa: CASRRASGGAGGEQFF
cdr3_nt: TGTGCCAGCAGGCGAGCTAGCGGGGGGGCGGGAGGAGAGCAGTTCTTC

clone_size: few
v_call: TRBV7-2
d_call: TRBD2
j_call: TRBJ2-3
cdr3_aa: CASSLAAASGGAGDTQYF
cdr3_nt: TGTGCCAGCAGCTTAGCGGCGGCTAGCGGGGGGGCCGGGGATACGCAGTATTTT

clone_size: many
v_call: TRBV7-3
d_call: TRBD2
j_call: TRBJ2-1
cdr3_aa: CASSLNGGTSFSYNEQFF
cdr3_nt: TGTGCCAGCAGCTTAAACGGGGGGACGAGTTTCTCCTACAATGAGCAGTTCTTC

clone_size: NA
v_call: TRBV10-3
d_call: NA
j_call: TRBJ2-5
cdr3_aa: CAISESGYETQYF
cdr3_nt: TGTGCCATCAGTGAGTCAGGGTACGAGACCCAGTACTTC

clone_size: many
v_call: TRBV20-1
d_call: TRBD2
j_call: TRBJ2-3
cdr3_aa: CSARRLAGGPDTQYF
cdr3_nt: TGCAGTGCTAGAAGACTAGCGGGGGGGCCAGATACGCAGTATTTT

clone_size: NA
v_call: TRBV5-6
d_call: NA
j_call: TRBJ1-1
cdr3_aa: CASSWRGNREGKGTEAFF
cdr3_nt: TGTGCCAGCAGCTGGCGGGGCAACAGGGAAGGGAAGGGCACTGAAGCTTTCTTT

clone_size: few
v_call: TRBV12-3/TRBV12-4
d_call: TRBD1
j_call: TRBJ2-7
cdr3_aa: CASSSASGGRIEQYF
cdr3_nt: TGTGCCAGCAGTTCCGCTTCAGGGGGCCGTATCGAGCAGTACTTC

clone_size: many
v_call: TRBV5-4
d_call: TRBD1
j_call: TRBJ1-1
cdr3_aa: CASSFFPGQMNTEAFF
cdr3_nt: TGTGCCAGCAGCTTTTTCCCGGGACAGATGAACACTGAAGCTTTCTTT

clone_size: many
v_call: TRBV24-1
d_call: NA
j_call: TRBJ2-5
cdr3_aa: CATSDHAGGQETQYF
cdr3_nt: TGTGCCACCAGTGACCATGCAGGAGGACAAGAGACCCAGTACTTC

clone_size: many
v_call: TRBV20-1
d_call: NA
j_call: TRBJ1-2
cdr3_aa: CSARDSWRNSYGYTF
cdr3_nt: TGCAGTGCTAGAGACTCGTGGAGGAATTCCTATGGCTACACCTTC

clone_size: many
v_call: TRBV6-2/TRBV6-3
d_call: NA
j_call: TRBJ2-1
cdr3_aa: CASSSGVDEQFF
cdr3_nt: TGTGCCAGCAGTTCCGGAGTGGATGAGCAGTTCTTC

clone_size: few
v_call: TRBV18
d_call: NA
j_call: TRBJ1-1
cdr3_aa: CASSPGDKNTEAFF
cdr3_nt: TGTGCCAGCTCACCAGGGGATAAGAACACTGAAGCTTTCTTT

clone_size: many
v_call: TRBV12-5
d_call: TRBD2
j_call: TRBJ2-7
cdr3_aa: CASGLWEGYEQYF
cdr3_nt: TGTGCTAGTGGTCTATGGGAGGGCTACGAGCAGTACTTC

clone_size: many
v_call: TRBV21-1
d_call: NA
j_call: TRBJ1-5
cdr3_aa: CASSPRGGPGGNQPQHF
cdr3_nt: TGTGCCAGCAGCCCCCGTGGGGGGCCCGGGGGCAATCAGCCCCAGCATTTT

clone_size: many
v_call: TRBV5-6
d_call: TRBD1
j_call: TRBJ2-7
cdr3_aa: CASSLGTGTYEQYF
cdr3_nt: TGTGCCAGCAGCTTGGGGACAGGTACCTACGAGCAGTACTTC

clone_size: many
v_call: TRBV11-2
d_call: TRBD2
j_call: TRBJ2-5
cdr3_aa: CASSTAGEETQYF
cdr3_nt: TGTGCCAGCAGCACAGCGGGGGAAGAGACCCAGTACTTC

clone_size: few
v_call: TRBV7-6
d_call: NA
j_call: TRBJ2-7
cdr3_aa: CASSLAKGYEQYF
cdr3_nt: TGTGCCAGCAGCTTAGCGAAAGGTTACGAGCAGTACTTC

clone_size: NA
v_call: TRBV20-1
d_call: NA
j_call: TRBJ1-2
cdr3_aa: CSARGANYGYTF
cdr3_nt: TGCAGTGCTAGAGGGGCTAACTATGGCTACACCTTC

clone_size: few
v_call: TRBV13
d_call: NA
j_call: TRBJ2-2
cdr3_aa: CASSFSLATGELFF
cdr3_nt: TGTGCCAGCAGCTTTAGTTTGGCCACCGGGGAGCTGTTTTTT

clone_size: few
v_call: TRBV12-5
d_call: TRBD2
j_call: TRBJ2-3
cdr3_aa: CASGLVLTSGGGTQYF
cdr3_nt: TGTGCTAGTGGTTTGGTACTGACTAGCGGGGGCGGTACGCAGTATTTT

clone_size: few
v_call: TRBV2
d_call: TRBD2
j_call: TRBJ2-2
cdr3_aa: CASSSLAGGTNTGELFF
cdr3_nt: TGTGCCAGCAGCTCCCTAGCGGGGGGAACGAACACCGGGGAGCTGTTTTTT

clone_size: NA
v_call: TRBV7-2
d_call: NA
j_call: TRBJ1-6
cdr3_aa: CASSLAEGIAYNSPLHF
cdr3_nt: TGTGCCAGCAGCTTAGCAGAGGGTATTGCCTATAATTCACCCCTCCACTTT

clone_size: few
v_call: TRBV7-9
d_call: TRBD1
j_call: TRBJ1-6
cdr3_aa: CASSSRTGRDSPLHF
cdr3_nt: TGTGCCAGCAGCTCAAGGACAGGGCGGGATTCACCCCTCCACTTT

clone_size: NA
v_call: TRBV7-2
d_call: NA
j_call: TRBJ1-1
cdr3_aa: CASSFKGLHTEASF
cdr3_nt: TGTGCCAGCAGCTTTAAGGGACTGCACACTGAAGCTTCCTTT

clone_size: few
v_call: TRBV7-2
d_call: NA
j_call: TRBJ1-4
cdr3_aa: CASSPRATNEKLFF
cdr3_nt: TGTGCCAGCAGCCCCCGGGCAACTAATGAAAAACTGTTTTTT

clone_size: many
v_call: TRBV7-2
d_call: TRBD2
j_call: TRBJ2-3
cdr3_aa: CASSLLAGSSSTDTQYF
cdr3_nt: TGTGCCAGCAGCTTACTAGCGGGGAGCTCTAGCACAGATACGCAGTATTTT

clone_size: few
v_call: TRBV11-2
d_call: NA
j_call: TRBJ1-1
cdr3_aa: CASSFRDPEAFF
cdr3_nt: TGTGCCAGCAGCTTCAGGGACCCTGAAGCTTTCTTT